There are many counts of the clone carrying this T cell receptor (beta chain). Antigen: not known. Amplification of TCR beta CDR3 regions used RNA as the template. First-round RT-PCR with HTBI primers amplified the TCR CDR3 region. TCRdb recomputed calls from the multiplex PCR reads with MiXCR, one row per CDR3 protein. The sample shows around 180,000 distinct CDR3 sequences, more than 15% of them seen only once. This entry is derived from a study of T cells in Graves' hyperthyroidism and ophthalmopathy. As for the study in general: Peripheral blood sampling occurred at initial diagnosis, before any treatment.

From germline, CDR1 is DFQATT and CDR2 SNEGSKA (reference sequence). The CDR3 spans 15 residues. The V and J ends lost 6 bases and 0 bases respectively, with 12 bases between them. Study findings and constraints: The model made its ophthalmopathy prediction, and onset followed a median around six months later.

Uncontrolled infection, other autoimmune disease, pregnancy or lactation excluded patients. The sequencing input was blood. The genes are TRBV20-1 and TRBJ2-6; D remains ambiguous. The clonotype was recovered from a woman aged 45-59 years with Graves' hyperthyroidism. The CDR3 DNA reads TGCAGTGCCCTGGGCAGGCCCTCTGGGGCCAACGTCCTGACTTTC. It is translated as CSALGRPSGANVLTF.